The rows below give T cell receptor beta chains drawn from one sample of a study of neurological immune-mediated disorders. TCRdb analysed the 5' RACE reads with MiXCR anew, one entry per CDR3 protein. The data contain over 25,000 distinct CDR3 sequences, roughly 21% of them singletons. Sequenced sample: PBMCs. These receptors originate from a woman aged 55-69 years in good health. Each CDR3 is given with its conserved first and last residue. D genes are given only for firm matches. Clone size is not always given. Where it is, it says once, few, many or a class for expanded clones.

J gene	D gene	V gene	clone size	CDR3 DNA	CDR3 protein
TRBJ1-1	NA	TRBV4-1	medium-sized	TGCGCCAGCAGCCAAGAGACGATGGGGAACACTGAAGCTTTCTTT	CASSQETMGNTEAFF
TRBJ2-7	TRBD2	TRBV18	NA	TGTGCCAGCTCGCCGACTAGCGGATATTCCTACGATCAGTACTTC	CASSPTSGYSYDQYF
TRBJ1-2	NA	TRBV20-1	many	TGCAGTGCTAGAGATCGAAGGGGAAACTATGGCTACACCTTC	CSARDRRGNYGYTF
TRBJ1-1	NA	TRBV28	few	TGTGCCAGCAGTTTCGCGGGTCTTCGGGCTGAAGCTTTCTTT	CASSFAGLRAEAFF
TRBJ2-3	NA	TRBV20-1	NA	TGCAGTGCTAGTCCTCGGCTAGCAACTAGCACAGATACGCAGTATTTT	CSASPRLATSTDTQYF
TRBJ2-2	TRBD1	TRBV11-2	many	TGTGCCAGCAGCCACGCCCGTTGGGACAGGGGATATCGTGGAGAGCTGTTTTTT	CASSHARWDRGYRGELFF
TRBJ1-4	NA	TRBV5-1	many	TGCGCCAGCAGCTTGGACCTTGAAAAACTGTTTTTT	CASSLDLEKLFF
TRBJ1-1	NA	TRBV20-1	many	TGCAGTGCTAGGTTCCAGAACACTGAAGCTTTCTTT	CSARFQNTEAFF
TRBJ2-5	TRBD1	TRBV5-1	many	TGCGCCAGCAGCTTGGGGACAGGCCAAGAGACCCAGTACTTC	CASSLGTGQETQYF
TRBJ1-1	NA	TRBV5-1	many	TGCGCCAGCAACCCAGGGGCAGGGACTGAAGCTTTCTTT	CASNPGAGTEAFF
TRBJ2-3	TRBD2	TRBV12-3/TRBV12-4	NA	TGTGCCAGCAGCGGGAGCGGGGCTACGCAGTATTTT	CASSGSGATQYF
TRBJ2-7	TRBD2	TRBV7-2	many	TGTGCCAGCAGCTTAGTTCGGCCTAGCGGGAAAAAATACGGTGGGCAGTACTTC	CASSLVRPSGKKYGGQYF
TRBJ1-6	TRBD1	TRBV7-9	many	TGTGCCAGCAGCTTGCGGGACAGGGGACGGAATTCACCCCTCCACTTT	CASSLRDRGRNSPLHF
TRBJ2-1	NA	TRBV11-2	many	TGTGCCAGCAGCTTAAGAAGGGACCCATACAATGAGCAGTTCTTC	CASSLRRDPYNEQFF
TRBJ2-3	TRBD2	TRBV6-2/TRBV6-3	many	TGTGCCAGCAGTTCCCCGGGACTACCCGAAGGGGCGCAGTATTTT	CASSSPGLPEGAQYF
TRBJ2-3	NA	TRBV10-3	many	TGTGCCATCGCTAGGGGGGGGGGCACAGATACGCAGTATTTT	CAIARGGGTDTQYF
TRBJ2-1	NA	TRBV20-1	once	TGCAGTGCTAGAGAGGCTGTCGATGAGCAGTTCTTC	CSAREAVDEQFF
TRBJ2-1	NA	TRBV14	many	TGTGCCAGCAGCCAAGTCCGGTCTGAGCAGTTCTTC	CASSQVRSEQFF
TRBJ1-3	NA	TRBV20-1	many	TGCAGTGCAAAGACTCAGGGTGCACCGGGAAACACCATATATTTT	CSAKTQGAPGNTIYF
TRBJ1-5	NA	TRBV20-1	medium-sized	TGCAGTGCTAGAGTGGGGGGCAATCAGCCCCAGCATTTT	CSARVGGNQPQHF
TRBJ1-1	NA	TRBV20-1	many	TGCAGTGCTAGATTAAGTGGCAGGGCGAACACTGAAGCTTTCTTT	CSARLSGRANTEAFF
TRBJ1-5	NA	TRBV4-1	NA	TGCGCCAGCAGCCAAGTTGGACGGCCCCAGCATTTT	CASSQVGRPQHF
TRBJ2-1	NA	TRBV30	many	TGTGCCTGGAGTGTAGGCGACCCATACAATGAGCAGTTCTTC	CAWSVGDPYNEQFF
TRBJ2-2	NA	TRBV29-1	many	TGCAGCTCTGGGAACACCGGGGAGCTGTTTTTT	CSSGNTGELFF
TRBJ1-1	NA	TRBV7-9	NA	TGTGCCAGCAGCTTAGGGGGGGCAGGGACTGAAGCTTTCTTT	CASSLGGAGTEAFF
TRBJ2-1	TRBD2	TRBV20-1	many	TGCAGTGCCCCTGGACTAGCGGGAGTCAATGAGCAGTTCTTC	CSAPGLAGVNEQFF
TRBJ1-5	NA	TRBV12-3/TRBV12-4	NA	TGTGCCAGCAGCCCTGGGGTGGGAGCGATTCAGCCCCAGCATTTT	CASSPGVGAIQPQHF
TRBJ2-1	NA	TRBV7-6	NA	TGTGCCAGCAGGGATTGGGCCTACAATGAGCAGTTCTTC	CASRDWAYNEQFF
TRBJ1-1	NA	TRBV5-1	NA	TGCGCCAGCAGCTTGGGTACCACTGAAGCTTTCTTT	CASSLGTTEAFF
TRBJ1-2	TRBD1	TRBV9	many	TGTGCCAGCAGCGTCTTCGACAGGGTTTTTAAGGGAGGCTACACCTTC	CASSVFDRVFKGGYTF
TRBJ2-1	TRBD2	TRBV19	many	TGTGCCAGTAGTATAACTAGCGGGGCCTACAATGAGCAGTTCTTC	CASSITSGAYNEQFF
TRBJ1-1	TRBD1	TRBV6-1	many	TGTGCCAGCAGTGGACAGGGATGGAGCACTGAAGCTTTCTTT	CASSGQGWSTEAFF
TRBJ2-3	TRBD2	TRBV20-1	many	TGCAGTGCCCCCAATAGGGGACTAGCGGGCACAGATACGCAGTATTTT	CSAPNRGLAGTDTQYF
TRBJ2-5	TRBD2	TRBV4-2	NA	TGTGCCAGCAGCCAAGACGCTAGCGGAGGACAAGAGACCCAGTACTTC	CASSQDASGGQETQYF
TRBJ2-1	TRBD2	TRBV4-1	NA	TGCGCCAGCAGCCAAGAACGTACTAGCGGGAACAATGAGCAGTTCTTC	CASSQERTSGNNEQFF
TRBJ2-7	NA	TRBV11-2	NA	TGTGCCAGCAGCCCGCGGCCCTACGAGCAGTACTTC	CASSPRPYEQYF
TRBJ1-5	TRBD1	TRBV28	many	TGTGCCAGCCCTCCCAGACAGGGAGATAGCAATCAGCCCCAGCATTTT	CASPPRQGDSNQPQHF
TRBJ2-4	NA	TRBV20-1	many	TGCAGTGCTAGCCCCGGTAGGAACATTCAGTACTTC	CSASPGRNIQYF
TRBJ1-5	TRBD1	TRBV20-1	many	TGCAGTGCTAGCAGGGGGCCCCAGCCCCAGCATTTT	CSASRGPQPQHF
TRBJ2-1	TRBD2	TRBV7-9	many	TGTGCCAGCAGCTTAGACGCGGGGGGGTACAATGAGCAGTTCTTC	CASSLDAGGYNEQFF
TRBJ2-1	TRBD2	TRBV27	NA	TGTGCCAGCAGCGGACTAGCGGGAAGGTACAATGAGCAGTTCTTC	CASSGLAGRYNEQFF
TRBJ2-5	NA	TRBV2	many	TGTGCCAGCAGGACCCCTGCGGAGACCCAGTACTTC	CASRTPAETQYF
TRBJ2-7	TRBD1	TRBV5-1	NA	TGCGCCAGCAGCTTAGGGGACAGCCCGCGGCTCTACGAGCAGTACTTC	CASSLGDSPRLYEQYF